This TCR beta chain was recorded in a study of human T cells and chemical hapten exposure. Time point indicated: pre-sensitization, week 0. Treatment in this sample: therapeutic diphenylcyclopropenone sensitization with weekly scalp DPC. In its sample, this clonotype was seen a few times. Each CDR3 protein is one row after TCRdb ran MiXCR on the RACE reads. The profile shows about 80,000 distinct CDR3 sequences, around 15% of them singletons. The V gene lost 9 bases and the J gene lost 1 base, with 16 bases spanning the gap. Germline-derived CDR1 and CDR2 are LNHDA and SQIVND (reference sequence). The CDR3 covers 14 residues.

The chain carries TRBV19 and TRBJ2-7; no reliable D call. The receptor comes from a woman in her 50s with alopecia areata. Some clones in this sample may be carry-over from other donors' samples. The sequences come from whole blood, collected in connection with sensitization to the hapten diphenylcyclopropenone (DPC). CDR3 sequence: CASRWAAGSYEQYF. The CDR3, as DNA: TGTGCCAGCCGCTGGGCAGCCGGGTCCTACGAGCAGTACTTC. The full variable domain, with the rest looked up from reference TRBV19 and TRBJ2-7, is DGGITQSPKYLFRKEGQNVTLSCEQNLNHDAMYWYRQDPGQGLRLIYYSQIVNDFQKGDIAEGYSVSREKKESFPLTVTSAQKNPTAFYLCASRWAAGSYEQYFGPGTRLTVT.